The source of this TCR beta chain is a study of cytomegalovirus exposure and HLA in healthy donors. General study results and limits: High sensitivity and specificity were reportedly achieved when the classifier diagnosed cytomegalovirus status. It was about 150 TCR beta chains that were listed as cytomegalovirus-associated.

The assay was immunoSEQ multiplex PCR, and TCRdb's table has in-frame clones only and misses some. This table holds 200,000 or so clones, around 80% found once. Regarding this clone: Its specificity is unknown.

V was cut by 4 bases and J by 5 bases, with 8 bases left in between. The CDR3 consists of 12 residues. CDR1 and CDR2 (germline): PRHDT, FYEKMQ (reference sequence). The TCR was taken from a woman in her 30s in good health and CMV-seropositive. The chain has TRBV13 and TRBJ1-1; D is perhaps TRBD1 (6 bases). Material: PBMCs. CDR3 nucleotides: TGTGCCAGCAGCTCTGGACAGACTGAAGCTTTCTTT. Translating it yields CASSSGQTEAFF.